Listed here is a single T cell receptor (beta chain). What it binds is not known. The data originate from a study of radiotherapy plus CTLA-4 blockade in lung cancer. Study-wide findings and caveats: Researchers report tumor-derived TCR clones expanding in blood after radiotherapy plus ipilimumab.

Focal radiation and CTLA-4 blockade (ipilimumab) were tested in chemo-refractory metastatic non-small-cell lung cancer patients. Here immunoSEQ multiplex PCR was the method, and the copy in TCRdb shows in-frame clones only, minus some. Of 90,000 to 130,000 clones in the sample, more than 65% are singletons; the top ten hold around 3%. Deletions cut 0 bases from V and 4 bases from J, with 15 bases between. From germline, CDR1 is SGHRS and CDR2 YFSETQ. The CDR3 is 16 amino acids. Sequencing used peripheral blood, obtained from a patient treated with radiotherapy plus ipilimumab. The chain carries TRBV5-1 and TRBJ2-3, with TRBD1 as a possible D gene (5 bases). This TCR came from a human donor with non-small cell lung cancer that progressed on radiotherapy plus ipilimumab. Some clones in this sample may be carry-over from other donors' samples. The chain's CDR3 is CASSLGQNQASDTQYF. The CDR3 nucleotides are TGCGCCAGCAGCTTGGGACAGAACCAGGCGTCAGATACGCAGTATTTT.